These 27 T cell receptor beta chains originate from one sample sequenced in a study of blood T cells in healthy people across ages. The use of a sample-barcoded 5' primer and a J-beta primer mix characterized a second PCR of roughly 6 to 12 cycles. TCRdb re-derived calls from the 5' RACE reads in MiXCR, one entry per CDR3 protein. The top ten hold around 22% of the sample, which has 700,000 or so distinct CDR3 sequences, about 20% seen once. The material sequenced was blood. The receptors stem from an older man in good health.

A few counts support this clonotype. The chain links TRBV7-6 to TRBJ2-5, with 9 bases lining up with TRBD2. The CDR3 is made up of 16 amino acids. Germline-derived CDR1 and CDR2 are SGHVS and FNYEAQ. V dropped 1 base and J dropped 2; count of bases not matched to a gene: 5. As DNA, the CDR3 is TGTGCCAGCAGCTTAGACAGCGGGGGGTCTCAAGAGACCCAGTACTTC. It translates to CASSLDSGGSQETQYF.

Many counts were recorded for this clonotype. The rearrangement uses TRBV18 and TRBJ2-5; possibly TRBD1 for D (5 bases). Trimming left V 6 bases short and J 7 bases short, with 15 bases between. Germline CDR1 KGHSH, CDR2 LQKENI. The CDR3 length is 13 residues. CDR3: CASSKEEGVTQYF. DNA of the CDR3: TGTGCCAGCTCTAAAGAAGAAGGGGTGACCCAGTACTTC.

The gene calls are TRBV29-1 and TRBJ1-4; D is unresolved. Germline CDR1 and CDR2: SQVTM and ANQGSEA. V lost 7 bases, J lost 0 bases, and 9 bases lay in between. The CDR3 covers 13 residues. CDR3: CSAKVATNEKLFF. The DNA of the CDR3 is TGCAGCGCCAAAGTTGCAACTAATGAAAAACTGTTTTTT.

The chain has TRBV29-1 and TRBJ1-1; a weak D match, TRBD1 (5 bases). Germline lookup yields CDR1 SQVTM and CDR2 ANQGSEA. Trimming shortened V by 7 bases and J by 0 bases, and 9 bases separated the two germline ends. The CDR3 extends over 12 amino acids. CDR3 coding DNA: TGCAGCGCAGGGACTCTGAACACTGAAGCTTTCTTT. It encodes CSAGTLNTEAFF.

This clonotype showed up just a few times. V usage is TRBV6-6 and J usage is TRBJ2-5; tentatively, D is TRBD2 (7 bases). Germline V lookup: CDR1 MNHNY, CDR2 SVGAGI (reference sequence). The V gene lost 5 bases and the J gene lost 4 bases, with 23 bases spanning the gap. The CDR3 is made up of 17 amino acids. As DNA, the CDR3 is TGTGCCAGCAGTCGTGGGCTAGCGGTTAAGGGGGGAGAGACCCAGTACTTC. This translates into CASSRGLAVKGGETQYF.

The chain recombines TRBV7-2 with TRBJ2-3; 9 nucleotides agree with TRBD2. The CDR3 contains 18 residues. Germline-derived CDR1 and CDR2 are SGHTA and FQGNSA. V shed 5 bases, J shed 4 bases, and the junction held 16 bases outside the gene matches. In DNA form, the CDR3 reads TGTGCCAGCAGCGGATCCTTGAGACTAGCGGTGGAGGCAGATACGCAGTATTTT. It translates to CASSGSLRLAVEADTQYF.

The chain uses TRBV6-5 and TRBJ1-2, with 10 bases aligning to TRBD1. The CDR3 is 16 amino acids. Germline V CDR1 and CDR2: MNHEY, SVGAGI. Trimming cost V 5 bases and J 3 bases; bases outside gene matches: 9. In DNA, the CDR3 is TGTGCCAGCAGTCCGAGACAGGGGGCTTTAGACTATGGCTACACCTTC. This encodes CASSPRQGALDYGYTF.

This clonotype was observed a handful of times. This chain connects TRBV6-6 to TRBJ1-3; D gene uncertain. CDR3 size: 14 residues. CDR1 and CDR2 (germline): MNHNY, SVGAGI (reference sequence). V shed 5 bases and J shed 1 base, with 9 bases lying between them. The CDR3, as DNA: TGTGCCAGCAGTGTACGGGAGTCTGGAAACACCATATATTTT. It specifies CASSVRESGNTIYF.

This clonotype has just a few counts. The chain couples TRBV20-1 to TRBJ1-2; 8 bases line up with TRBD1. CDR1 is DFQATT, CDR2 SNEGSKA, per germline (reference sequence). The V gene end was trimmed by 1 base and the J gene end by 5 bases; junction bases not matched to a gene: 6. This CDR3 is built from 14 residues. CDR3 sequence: CSARGQGSSYGYTF. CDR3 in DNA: TGCAGTGCTAGAGGACAGGGGTCAAGTTATGGCTACACCTTC.

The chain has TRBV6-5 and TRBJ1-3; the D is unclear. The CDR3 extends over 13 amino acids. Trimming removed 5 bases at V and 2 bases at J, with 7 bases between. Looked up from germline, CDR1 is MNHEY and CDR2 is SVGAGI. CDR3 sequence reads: CASSRSTGNTIYF. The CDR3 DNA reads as TGTGCCAGCAGTCGGAGCACTGGAAACACCATATATTTT.

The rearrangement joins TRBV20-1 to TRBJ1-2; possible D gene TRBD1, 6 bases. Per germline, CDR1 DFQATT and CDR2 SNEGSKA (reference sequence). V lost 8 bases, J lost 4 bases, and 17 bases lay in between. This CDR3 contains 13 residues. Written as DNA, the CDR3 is TGCAGTACAAAGACAGGCGACTCCTATGGCTACACCTTC. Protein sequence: CSTKTGDSYGYTF.

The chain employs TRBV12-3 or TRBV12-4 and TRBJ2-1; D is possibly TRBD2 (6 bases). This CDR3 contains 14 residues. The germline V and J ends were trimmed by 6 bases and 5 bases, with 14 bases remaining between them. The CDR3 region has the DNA TGTGCCAGCAGGAGGACGGTAGCGGACAATGAGCAGTTCTTC. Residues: CASRRTVADNEQFF.

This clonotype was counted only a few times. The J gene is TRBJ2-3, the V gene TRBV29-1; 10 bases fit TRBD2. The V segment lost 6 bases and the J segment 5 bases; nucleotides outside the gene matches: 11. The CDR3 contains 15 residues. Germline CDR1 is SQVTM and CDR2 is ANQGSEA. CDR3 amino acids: CSVESLAGVVDTQYF. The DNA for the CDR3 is TGCAGCGTCGAAAGCCTAGCGGGAGTTGTAGATACGCAGTATTTT.

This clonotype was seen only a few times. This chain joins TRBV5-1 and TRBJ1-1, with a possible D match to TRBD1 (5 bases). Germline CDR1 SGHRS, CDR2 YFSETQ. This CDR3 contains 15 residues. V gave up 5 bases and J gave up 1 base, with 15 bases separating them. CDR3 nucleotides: TGCGCCAGCAGAAGAGAAGGACATCCGAACACTGAAGCTTTCTTT. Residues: CASRREGHPNTEAFF.

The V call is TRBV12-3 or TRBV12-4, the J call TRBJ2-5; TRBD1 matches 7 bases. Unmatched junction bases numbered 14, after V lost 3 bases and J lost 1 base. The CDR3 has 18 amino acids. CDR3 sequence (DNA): TGTGCCAGCAGTTTTAGGGACAGCGCCCCATCGGGCCAAGAGACCCAGTACTTC. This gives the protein CASSFRDSAPSGQETQYF.

The CDR3 region is CSAPGGWAGNTIYF. The CDR3 nucleotides read TGCAGTGCGCCAGGGGGCTGGGCTGGAAACACCATATATTTT. This rearrangement joins TRBV20-1 to TRBJ1-3; 8 bases fit TRBD1. V dropped 6 bases and J dropped 2; count of bases not matched to a gene: 6. Germline V gives CDR1 DFQATT, CDR2 SNEGSKA (reference sequence). The CDR3 consists of 14 residues.

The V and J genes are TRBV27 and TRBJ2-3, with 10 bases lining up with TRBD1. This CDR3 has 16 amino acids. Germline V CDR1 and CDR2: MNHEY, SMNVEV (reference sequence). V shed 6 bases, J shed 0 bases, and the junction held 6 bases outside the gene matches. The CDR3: CASRVRGQGSTDTQYF. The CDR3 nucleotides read TGTGCCAGCAGGGTAAGGGGACAGGGGAGCACAGATACGCAGTATTTT.

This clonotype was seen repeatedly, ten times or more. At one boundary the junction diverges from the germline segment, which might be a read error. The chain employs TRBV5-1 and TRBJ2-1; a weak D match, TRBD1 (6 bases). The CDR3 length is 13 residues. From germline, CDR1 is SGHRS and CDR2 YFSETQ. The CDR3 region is CASSLGGSNEQFF. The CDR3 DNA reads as TGTGCCAGCAGCTTAGGGGGTTCCAATGAGCAGTTCTTC.

The CDR3 region is CAISGDCGGELFF. CDR3 nucleotide sequence: TGTGCCATCTCAGGGGACTGCGGAGGGGAGCTGTTTTTT. The gene calls are TRBV10-3 and TRBJ2-2; either TRBD1 or TRBD2 may fit D (6 bases each). Trimming took off 8 bases at V and 8 bases at J, with 15 bases between the two ends. Per the germline V gene, CDR1 is ENHRY and CDR2 is SYGVKD. This CDR3 has 13 amino acids.

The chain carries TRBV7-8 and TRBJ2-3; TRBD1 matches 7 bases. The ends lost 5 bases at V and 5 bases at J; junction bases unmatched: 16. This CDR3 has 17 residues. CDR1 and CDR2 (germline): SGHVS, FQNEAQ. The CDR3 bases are TGTGCCAGCAGCCTAACGACAGGGCTCAAAAGTGGAGATACGCAGTATTTT. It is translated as CASSLTTGLKSGDTQYF.

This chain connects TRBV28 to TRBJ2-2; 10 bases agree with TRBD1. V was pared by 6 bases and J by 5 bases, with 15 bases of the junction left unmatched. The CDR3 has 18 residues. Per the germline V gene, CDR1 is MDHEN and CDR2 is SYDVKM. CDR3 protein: CASSLPPKGTGVTGELFF. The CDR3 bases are TGTGCCAGCAGCCTCCCGCCCAAGGGGACAGGGGTTACCGGGGAGCTGTTTTTT.

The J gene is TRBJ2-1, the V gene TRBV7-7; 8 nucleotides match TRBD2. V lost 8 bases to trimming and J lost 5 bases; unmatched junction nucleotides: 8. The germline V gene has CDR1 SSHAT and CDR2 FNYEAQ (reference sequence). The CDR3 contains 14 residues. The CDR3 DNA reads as TGTGCCAGCGGGCCGGGACTAGGAAACAATGAGCAGTTCTTC. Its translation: CASGPGLGNNEQFF.

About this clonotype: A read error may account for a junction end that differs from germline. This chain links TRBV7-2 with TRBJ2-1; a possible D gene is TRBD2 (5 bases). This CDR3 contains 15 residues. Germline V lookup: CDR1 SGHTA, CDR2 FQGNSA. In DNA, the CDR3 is TGTGCCAGCAGCTTATTGAGGGAGAAGTACAATGAGCAGCTCTTC. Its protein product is CASSLLREKYNEQLF.

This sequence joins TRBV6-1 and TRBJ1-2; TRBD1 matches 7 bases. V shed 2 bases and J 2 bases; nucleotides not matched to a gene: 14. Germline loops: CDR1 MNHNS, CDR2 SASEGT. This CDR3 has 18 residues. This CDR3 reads CASSESVRRTGENYGYTF. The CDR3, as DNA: TGTGCCAGCAGTGAATCTGTCCGGAGGACAGGCGAAAACTATGGCTACACCTTC.

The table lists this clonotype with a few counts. This CDR3 is CSARREGVNEQFF. The DNA of the CDR3 is TGCAGTGCAAGAAGGGAGGGCGTCAATGAGCAGTTCTTC. The rearrangement uses TRBV20-1 and TRBJ2-5, with 7 nucleotides matching TRBD2. The end of the DNA is better explained by TRBJ2-1, so the J call may be wrong. The CDR3 covers 13 residues. Germline V lookup: CDR1 DFQATT, CDR2 SNEGSKA (reference sequence).

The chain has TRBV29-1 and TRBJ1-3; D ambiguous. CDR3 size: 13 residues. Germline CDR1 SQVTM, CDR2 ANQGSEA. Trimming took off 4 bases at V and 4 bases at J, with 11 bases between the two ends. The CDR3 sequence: CSVVTRIGNTIYF. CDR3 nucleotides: TGCAGCGTTGTCACGAGGATCGGAAACACCATATATTTT. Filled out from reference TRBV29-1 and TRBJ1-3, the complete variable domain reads SAVISQKPSRDICQRGTSLTIQCQVDSQVTMMFWYRQQPGQSLTLIATANQGSEATYESGFVIDKFPISRPNLTFSTLTVSNMSPEDSSIYLCSVVTRIGNTIYFGEGSWLTVV.

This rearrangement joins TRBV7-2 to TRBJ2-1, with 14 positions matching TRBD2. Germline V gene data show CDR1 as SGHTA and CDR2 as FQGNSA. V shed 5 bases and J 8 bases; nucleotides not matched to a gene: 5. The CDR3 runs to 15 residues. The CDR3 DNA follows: TGTGCCAGCAGCACTGGGACTAGCGGGAGTTATGAGCAGTTCTTC. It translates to CASSTGTSGSYEQFF.